This TCR beta chain was sequenced for a study of CD8+CD57+ T cells in acquired aplastic anemia. Patients chosen for sequencing had shown CD8+CD57+ cell expansion by flow cytometry. It was genomic DNA that served as the template for profiling TCR beta VDJ and CDR3. One entry per CDR3 protein, called by TCRdb with MiXCR from the reads. Of a few hundred thousand distinct CDR3 sequences in the sample, roughly 82% were seen once. Sequencing was performed on sorted CD4+, CD8+, or CD8+CD57+ T cells (not recorded which) from PBMCs. This sequence originates from a human donor with aplastic anemia.

The CDR3 nucleotides read TGTGCCAGCAGGGAAACAGGGCTTACTGAAGCTTTCTTT. Protein: CASRETGLTEAFF. The chain recombines TRBV2 with TRBJ1-1; TRBD1 is a possible D gene (6 bases). The V gene's germline CDR1 is SNHLY and CDR2 FYNNEI. The V and J ends lost 6 bases and 5 bases respectively, with 13 bases between them. The CDR3 is 13 residues long.